This record looks at one T cell receptor (beta chain) sequence and its context. Its specificity is not known. Sequenced by immunoSEQ multiplex PCR; TCRdb stores in-frame clones only, minus some. The table records 90,000 to 100,000 clones, roughly 90% of them present only once. The V end was cut by 2 bases, the J end by 2 bases, with 11 bases between. This CDR3 comprises 15 residues. Germline assignment: CDR1 SNHLY and CDR2 FYNNEI. This entry comes from a study of T cell responses to AZD1222 COVID-19 vaccine. Study results and limitations: The study found Spike-specific TCR breadth and depth rose after two AZD1222 doses. Donors in the cohort were predominantly white British and more often female, and clonal diversity was possibly underestimated.

This chain links TRBV2 with TRBJ2-3; D call uncertain. The receptor was derived from an adult in good health. This specimen consisted of peripheral blood, obtained on day 0 of AZD1222 vaccination. CDR3 sequence (DNA): TGTGCCAGCAGTGAACGATCTGGATACACAGATACGCAGTATTTT. It is translated as CASSERSGYTDTQYF.